This TCR beta chain was sequenced during a study of cytomegalovirus exposure and HLA in healthy donors. Study at large: In an earlier analysis, around 120 million unique TCR beta sequences were found from some 180 million T cells. Study findings and constraints: TRBV6-2, TRBV6-3 and some other V segments were unresolvable in 87-base-pair reads.

Comments on this clone: Its specificity is not known.

The ends lost 4 bases at V and 2 bases at J; junction bases unmatched: 10. Looked up from germline, CDR1 is MNHEY and CDR2 is SVGAGI. The CDR3 has 16 amino acids. PCR primers comprised 60 Vbeta and 13 Jbeta primers. Assay: immunoSEQ multiplex PCR; the TCRdb copy retains only in-frame clones and omits some. The sample includes fewer than 150,000 clones, 79% of them seen just once. Material for sequencing was PBMCs. This TCR came from a middle-aged man in good health and CMV-seropositive. The chain couples TRBV6-5 to TRBJ2-7; TRBD1 aligns across 8 bases. The CDR3 protein is CASSLVTGTGPYEQYF. CDR3 nucleotides: TGTGCCAGCAGTTTGGTAACCGGGACAGGACCCTACGAGCAGTACTTC.